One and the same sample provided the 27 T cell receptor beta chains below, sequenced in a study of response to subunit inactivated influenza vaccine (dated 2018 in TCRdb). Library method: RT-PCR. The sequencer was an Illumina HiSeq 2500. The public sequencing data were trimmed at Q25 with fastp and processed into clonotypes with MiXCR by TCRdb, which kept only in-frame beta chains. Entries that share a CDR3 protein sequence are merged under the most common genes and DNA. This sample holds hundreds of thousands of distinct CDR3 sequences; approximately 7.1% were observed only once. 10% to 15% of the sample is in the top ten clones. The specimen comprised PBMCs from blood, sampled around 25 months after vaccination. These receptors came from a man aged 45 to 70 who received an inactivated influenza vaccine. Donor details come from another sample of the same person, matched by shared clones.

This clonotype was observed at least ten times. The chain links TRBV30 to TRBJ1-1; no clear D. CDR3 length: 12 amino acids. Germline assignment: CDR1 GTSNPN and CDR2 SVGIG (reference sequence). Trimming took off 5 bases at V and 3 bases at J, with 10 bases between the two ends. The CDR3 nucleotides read TGTGCCTGGGACGCATATTACACTGAAGCTTTCTTT. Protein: CAWDAYYTEAFF.

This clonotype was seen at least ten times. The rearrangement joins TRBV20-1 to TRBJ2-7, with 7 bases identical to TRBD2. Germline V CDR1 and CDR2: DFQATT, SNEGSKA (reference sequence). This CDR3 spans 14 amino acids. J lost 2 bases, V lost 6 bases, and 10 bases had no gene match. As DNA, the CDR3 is TGCAGTGCCCTCGGGCTAGCGGTTACCTACGAGCAGTACTTC. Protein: CSALGLAVTYEQYF.

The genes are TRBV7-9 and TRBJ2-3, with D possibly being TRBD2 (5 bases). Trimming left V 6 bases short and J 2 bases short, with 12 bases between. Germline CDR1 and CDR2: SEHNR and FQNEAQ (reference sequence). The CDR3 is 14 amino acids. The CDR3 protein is CASSLREYTDTQYF. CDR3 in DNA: TGTGCCAGCAGTCTGAGGGAATACACAGATACGCAGTATTTT.

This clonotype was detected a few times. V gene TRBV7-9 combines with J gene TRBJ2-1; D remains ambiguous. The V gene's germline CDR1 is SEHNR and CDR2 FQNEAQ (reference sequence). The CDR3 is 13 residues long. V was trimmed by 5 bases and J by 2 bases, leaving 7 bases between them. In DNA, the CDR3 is TGTGCCAGCAGCCCCCTCACCTACAATGAGCAGTTCTTC. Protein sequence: CASSPLTYNEQFF.

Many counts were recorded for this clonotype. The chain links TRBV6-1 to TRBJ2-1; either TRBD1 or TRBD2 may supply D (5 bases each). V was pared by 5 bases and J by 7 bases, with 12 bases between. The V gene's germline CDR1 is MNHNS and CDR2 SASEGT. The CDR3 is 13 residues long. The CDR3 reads CASSSQGRNEQFF. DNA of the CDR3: TGTGCCAGCAGTAGCCAGGGACGTAATGAGCAGTTCTTC.

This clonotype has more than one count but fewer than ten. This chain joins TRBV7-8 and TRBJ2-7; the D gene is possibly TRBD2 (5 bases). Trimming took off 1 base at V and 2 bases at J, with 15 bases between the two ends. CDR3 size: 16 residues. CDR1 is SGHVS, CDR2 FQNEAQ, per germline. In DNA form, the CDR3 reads TGTGCCAGCAGCTTAGGAGCGGCAGGCCGAACCTACGAGCAGTACTTC. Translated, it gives CASSLGAAGRTYEQYF.

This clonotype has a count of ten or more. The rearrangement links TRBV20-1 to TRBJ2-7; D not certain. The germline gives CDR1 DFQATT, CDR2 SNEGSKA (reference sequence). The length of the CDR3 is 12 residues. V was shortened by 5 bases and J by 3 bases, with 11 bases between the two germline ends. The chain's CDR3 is CSAGRRNYEQYF. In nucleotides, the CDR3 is TGCAGTGCTGGACGGAGAAACTACGAGCAGTACTTC.

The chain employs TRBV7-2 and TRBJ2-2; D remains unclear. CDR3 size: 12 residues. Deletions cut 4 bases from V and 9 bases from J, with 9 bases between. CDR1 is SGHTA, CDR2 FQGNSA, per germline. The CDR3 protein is CASSSRPWELFF. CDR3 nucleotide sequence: TGTGCCAGCAGCTCCCGACCTTGGGAGCTGTTTTTT.

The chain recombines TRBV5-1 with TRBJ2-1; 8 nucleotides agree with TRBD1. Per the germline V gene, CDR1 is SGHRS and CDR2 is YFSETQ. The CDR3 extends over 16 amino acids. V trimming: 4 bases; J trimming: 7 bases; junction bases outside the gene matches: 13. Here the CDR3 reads CASSLTTGGMWNEQFF. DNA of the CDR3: TGCGCCAGCAGCCTAACTACAGGGGGGATGTGGAATGAGCAGTTCTTC.

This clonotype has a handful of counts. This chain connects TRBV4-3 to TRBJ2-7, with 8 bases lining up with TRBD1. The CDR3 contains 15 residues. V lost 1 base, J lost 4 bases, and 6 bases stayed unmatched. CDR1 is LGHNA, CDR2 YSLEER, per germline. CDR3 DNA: TGCGCCAGCAGCCAAGGGTGGACAGGGTCTTACGAGCAGTACTTC. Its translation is CASSQGWTGSYEQYF.

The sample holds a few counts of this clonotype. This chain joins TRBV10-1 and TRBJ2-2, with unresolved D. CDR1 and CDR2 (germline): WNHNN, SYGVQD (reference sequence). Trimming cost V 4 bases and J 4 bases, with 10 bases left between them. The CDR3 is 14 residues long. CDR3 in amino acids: CASSGTVPTGELFF. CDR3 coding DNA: TGCGCCAGCAGTGGGACGGTTCCCACCGGGGAGCTGTTTTTT.

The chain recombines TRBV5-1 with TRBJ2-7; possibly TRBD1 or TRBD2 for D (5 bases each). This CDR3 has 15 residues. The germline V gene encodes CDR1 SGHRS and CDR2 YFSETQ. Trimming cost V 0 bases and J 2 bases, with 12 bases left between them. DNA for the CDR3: TGCGCCAGCAGCTTGGGGGGACGACTTACCTACGAGCAGTACTTC. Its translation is CASSLGGRLTYEQYF.

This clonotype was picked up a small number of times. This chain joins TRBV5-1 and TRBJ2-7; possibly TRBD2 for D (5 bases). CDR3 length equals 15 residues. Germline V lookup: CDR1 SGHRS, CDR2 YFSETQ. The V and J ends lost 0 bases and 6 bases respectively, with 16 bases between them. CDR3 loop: CASSLDPGSTSEQYF. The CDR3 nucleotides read TGCGCCAGCAGCTTGGACCCGGGGTCGACGTCCGAGCAGTACTTC.

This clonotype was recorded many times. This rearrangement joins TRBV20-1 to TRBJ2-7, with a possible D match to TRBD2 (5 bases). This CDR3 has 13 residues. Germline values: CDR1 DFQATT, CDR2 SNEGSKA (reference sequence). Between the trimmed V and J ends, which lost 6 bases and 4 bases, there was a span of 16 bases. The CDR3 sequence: CSASSGSGYEQYF. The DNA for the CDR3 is TGCAGTGCGAGCTCGGGCTCGGGGTACGAGCAGTACTTC.

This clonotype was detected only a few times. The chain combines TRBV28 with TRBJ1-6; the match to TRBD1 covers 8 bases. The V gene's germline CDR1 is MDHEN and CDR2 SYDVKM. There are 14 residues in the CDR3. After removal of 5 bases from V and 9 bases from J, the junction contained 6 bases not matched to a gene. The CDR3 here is CASSPTGAFSPLHF. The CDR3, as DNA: TGTGCCAGCAGTCCGACAGGGGCTTTTTCACCCCTCCACTTT.

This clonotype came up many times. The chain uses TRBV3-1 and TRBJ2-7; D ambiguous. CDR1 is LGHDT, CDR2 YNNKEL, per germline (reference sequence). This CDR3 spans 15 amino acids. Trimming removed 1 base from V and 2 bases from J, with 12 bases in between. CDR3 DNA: TGTGCCAGCAGCCAAGCCAACCAAGGCCCCTACGAGCAGTACTTC. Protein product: CASSQANQGPYEQYF.

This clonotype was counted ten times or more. The CDR3 is CASSATVMNTEAFF. The CDR3 coding sequence is TGTGCCAGCAGTGCTACAGTTATGAACACTGAAGCTTTCTTT. The chain is built from TRBV6-1 and TRBJ1-1, with D uncertain. This CDR3 contains 14 residues. Trimming pared 4 bases from V and 0 bases from J, leaving 9 bases between. CDR1 is MNHNS and CDR2 is SASEGT in the germline V gene.

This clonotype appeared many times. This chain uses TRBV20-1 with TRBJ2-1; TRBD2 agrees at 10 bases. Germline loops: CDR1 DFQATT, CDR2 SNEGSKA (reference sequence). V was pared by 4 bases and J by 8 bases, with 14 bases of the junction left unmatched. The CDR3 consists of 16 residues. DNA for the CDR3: TGCAGTGCTATTAGCGGGAGGCCCCCTAGAAGGGATGAGCAGTTCTTC. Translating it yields CSAISGRPPRRDEQFF.

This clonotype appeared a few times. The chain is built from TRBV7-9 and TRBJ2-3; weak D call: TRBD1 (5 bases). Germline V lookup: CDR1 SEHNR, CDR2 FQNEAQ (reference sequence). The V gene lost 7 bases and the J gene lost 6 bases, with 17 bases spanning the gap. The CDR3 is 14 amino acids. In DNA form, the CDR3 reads TGTGCCAGCATGGACACCCCGTTGGCGGATACGCAGTATTTT. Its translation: CASMDTPLADTQYF.

CDR3 sequence (DNA): TGCAGTGCCCCTACCTCGGGTTTTTATGGCTACACCTTC. Protein: CSAPTSGFYGYTF. The genes are TRBV20-1 and TRBJ1-2; the D is unclear. CDR1 and CDR2 (germline): DFQATT, SNEGSKA (reference sequence). Between the trimmed V and J ends, which lost 6 bases and 5 bases, there was a span of 16 bases. CDR3 size: 13 residues.

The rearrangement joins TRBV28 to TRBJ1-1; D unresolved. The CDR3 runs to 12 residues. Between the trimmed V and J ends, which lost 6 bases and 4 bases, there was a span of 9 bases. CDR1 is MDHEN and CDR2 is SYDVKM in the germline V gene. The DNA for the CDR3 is TGTGCCAGCAGCCGGGCTCGCACTGAAGCTTTCTTT. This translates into CASSRARTEAFF.

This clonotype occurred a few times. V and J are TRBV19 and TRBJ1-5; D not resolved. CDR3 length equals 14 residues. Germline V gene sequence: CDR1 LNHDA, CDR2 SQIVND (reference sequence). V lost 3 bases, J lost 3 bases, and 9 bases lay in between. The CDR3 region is CASSIGPYNQPQHF. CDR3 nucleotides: TGTGCCAGTAGTATCGGGCCTTACAATCAGCCCCAGCATTTT.

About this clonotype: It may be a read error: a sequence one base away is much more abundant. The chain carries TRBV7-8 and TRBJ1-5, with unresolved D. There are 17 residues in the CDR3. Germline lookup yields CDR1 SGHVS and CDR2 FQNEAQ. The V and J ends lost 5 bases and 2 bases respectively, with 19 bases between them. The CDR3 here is CASSKGEVMSGNQPQHF. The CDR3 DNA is TGTGCCAGCAGCAAGGGAGAGGTGATGAGTGGCAATCAGCCCCAGCATTTT.

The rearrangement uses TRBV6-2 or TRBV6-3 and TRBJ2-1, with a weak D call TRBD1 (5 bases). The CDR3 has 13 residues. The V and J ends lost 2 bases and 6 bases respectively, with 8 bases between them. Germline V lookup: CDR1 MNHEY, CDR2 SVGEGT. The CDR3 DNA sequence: TGTGCCAGCAGTTACGGGGCCTCCAATGAGCAGTTCTTC. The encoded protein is CASSYGASNEQFF.

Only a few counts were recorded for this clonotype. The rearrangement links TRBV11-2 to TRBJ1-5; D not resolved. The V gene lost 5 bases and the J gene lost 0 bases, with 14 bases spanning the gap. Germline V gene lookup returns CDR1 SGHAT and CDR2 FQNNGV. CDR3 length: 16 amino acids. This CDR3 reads CASSPSAGHSNQPQHF. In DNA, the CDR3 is TGTGCCAGCAGCCCCTCGGCAGGCCATAGCAATCAGCCCCAGCATTTT.

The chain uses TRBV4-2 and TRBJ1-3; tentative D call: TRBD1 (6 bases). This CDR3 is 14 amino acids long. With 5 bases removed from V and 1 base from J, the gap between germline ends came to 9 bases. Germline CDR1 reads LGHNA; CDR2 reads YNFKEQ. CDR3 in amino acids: CASSRTESGNTIYF. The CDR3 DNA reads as TGTGCCAGCAGCAGGACAGAGTCTGGAAACACCATATATTTT.

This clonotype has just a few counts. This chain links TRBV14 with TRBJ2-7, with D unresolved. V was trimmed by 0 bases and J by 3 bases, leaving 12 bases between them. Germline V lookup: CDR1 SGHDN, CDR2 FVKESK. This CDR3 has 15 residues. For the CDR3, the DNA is TGTGCCAGCAGCCAAGATCAAGGGCGCCGCTACGAGCAGTACTTC. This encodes CASSQDQGRRYEQYF.